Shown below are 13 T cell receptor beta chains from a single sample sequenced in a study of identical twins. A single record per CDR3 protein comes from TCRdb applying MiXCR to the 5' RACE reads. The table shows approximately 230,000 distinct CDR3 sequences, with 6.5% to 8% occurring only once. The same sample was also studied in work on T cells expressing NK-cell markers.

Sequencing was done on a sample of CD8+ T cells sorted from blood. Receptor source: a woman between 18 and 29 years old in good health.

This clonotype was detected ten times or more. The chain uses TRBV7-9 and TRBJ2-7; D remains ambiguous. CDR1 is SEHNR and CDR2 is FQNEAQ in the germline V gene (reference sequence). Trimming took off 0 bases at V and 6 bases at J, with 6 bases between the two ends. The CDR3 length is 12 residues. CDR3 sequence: CASSLAAGEQYF. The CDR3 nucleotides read TGTGCCAGCAGCTTAGCGGCAGGCGAGCAGTACTTC.

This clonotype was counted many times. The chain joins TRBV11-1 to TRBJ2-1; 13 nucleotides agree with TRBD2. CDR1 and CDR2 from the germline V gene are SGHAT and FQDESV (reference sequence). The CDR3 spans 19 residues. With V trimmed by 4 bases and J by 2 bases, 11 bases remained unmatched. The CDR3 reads CASSSSSRTSGSPYNEQFF. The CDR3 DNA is TGTGCCAGCAGCTCCAGTAGCAGGACTAGCGGGAGCCCCTACAATGAGCAGTTCTTC.

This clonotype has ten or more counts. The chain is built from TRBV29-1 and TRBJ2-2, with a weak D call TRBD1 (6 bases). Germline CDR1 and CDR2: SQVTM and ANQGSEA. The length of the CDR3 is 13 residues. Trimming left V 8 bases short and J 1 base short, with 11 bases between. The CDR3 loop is CSIPDRNTGELFF. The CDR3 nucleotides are TGCAGCATCCCGGACAGGAACACCGGGGAGCTGTTTTTT.

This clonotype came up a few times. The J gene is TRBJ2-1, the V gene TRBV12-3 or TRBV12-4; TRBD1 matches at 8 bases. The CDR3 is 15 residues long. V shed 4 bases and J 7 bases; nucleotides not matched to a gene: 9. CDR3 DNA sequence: TGTGCCAGCAGTTCCCTTCAGGGGGCAGGTAATGAGCAGTTCTTC. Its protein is CASSSLQGAGNEQFF.

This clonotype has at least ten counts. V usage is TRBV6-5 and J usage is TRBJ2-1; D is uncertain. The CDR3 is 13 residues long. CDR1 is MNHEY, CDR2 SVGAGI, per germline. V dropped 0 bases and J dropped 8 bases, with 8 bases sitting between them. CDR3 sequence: CASSYSRNYEQFF. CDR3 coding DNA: TGTGCCAGCAGTTACTCTCGCAACTATGAGCAGTTCTTC.

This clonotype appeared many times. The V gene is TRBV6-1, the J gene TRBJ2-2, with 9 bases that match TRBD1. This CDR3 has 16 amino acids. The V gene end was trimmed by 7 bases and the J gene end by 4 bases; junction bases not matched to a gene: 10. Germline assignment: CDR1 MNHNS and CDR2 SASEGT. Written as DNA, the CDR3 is TGTGCCAGCACCCAAATCCGGGACAGGGTCACCGGGGAGCTGTTTTTT. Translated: CASTQIRDRVTGELFF.

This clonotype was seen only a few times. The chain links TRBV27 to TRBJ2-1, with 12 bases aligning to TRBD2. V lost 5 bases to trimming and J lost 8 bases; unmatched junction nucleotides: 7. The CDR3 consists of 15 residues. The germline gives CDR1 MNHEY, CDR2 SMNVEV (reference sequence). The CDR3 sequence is CASSIGLAGLDEQFF. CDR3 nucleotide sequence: TGTGCCAGCAGTATTGGACTAGCGGGATTGGATGAGCAGTTCTTC.

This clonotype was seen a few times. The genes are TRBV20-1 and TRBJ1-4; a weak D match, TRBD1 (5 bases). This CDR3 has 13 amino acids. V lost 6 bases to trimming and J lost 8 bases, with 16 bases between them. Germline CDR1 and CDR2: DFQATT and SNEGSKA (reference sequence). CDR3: CSARRGDHEKLFF. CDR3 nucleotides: TGCAGTGCCAGACGGGGGGATCACGAAAAACTGTTTTTT.

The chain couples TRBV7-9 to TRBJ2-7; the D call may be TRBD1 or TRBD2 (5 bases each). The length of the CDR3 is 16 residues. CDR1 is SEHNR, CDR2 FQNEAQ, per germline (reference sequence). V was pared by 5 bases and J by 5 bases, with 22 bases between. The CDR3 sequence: CASSPQAGTAADEQYF. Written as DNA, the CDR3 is TGTGCCAGCAGCCCCCAAGCCGGGACCGCGGCCGACGAGCAGTACTTC.

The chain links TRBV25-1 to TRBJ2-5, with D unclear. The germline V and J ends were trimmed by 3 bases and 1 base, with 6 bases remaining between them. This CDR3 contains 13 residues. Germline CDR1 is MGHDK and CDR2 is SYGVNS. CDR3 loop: CASSDPPQETQYF. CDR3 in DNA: TGTGCCAGCAGTGATCCCCCCCAAGAGACCCAGTACTTC.

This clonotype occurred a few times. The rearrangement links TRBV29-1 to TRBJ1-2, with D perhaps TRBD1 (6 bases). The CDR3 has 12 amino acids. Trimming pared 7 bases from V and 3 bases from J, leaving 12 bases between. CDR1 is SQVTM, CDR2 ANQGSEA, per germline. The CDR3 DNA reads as TGCAGCGCTACCAGGGGTGACTATGGCTACACCTTC. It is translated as CSATRGDYGYTF.

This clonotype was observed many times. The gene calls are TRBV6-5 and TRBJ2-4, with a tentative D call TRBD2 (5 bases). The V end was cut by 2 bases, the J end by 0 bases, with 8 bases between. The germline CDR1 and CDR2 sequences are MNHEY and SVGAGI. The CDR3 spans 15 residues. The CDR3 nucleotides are TGTGCCAGCAGTTACGGAGGACCAGCCAAAAACATTCAGTACTTC. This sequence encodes CASSYGGPAKNIQYF.

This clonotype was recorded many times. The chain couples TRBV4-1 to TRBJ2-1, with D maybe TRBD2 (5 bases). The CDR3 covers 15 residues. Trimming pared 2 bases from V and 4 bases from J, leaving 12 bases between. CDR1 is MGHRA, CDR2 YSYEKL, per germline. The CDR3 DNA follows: TGCGCCAGCAGCCAAACCTTGCCGGGGTACAATGAGCAGTTCTTC. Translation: CASSQTLPGYNEQFF.